These 7 T cell receptor beta chains came from one sample sequenced in a study of T cell responses to AZD1222 COVID-19 vaccine. The repertoire was sequenced with immunoSEQ multiplex PCR; TCRdb's copy has only in-frame clones and lacks some. The sample holds approximately 180,000 clones, 70% to 90% seen once. Sequencing used peripheral blood, obtained on day 0 of AZD1222 vaccination. The receptor set was obtained from an adult in good health.

The chain joins TRBV5-5 to TRBJ1-1, with D possibly being TRBD1 (6 bases). The germline V gene encodes CDR1 SGHKS and CDR2 YYEKEE (reference sequence). This CDR3 contains 13 residues. Trimming stripped 6 bases from V and 3 bases from J, with 12 bases between. The CDR3 protein is CASKNRADTEAFF. In DNA form, the CDR3 reads TGTGCCAGCAAAAACAGGGCTGACACTGAAGCTTTCTTT.

This chain joins TRBV5-8 and TRBJ1-1; D might be TRBD1 (5 bases). CDR1 SGHTS and CDR2 YDEGEE come from the germline V gene. Trimming cost V 0 bases and J 13 bases, with 16 bases left between them. The CDR3 loop spans 13 amino acids. CDR3 nucleotide sequence: TGTGCCAGCAGCTTGGTCATGGGGGAGTTAGTTTTCTTT. It yields the protein CASSLVMGELVFF.

The V call is TRBV6-2 or TRBV6-3, the J call TRBJ2-6; D is uncertain. The CDR3 has 19 residues. The germline CDR1 and CDR2 sequences are MNHEY and SVGEGT. V was pared by 2 bases and J by 0 bases, with 17 bases between. In nucleotides, the CDR3 is TGTGCCAGCAGTTACGGTGGGGAAGTCTCGATCTCTGGGGCCAACGTCCTGACTTTC. Translating gives CASSYGGEVSISGANVLTF.

V and J are TRBV29-1 and TRBJ2-2, with 8 nucleotides matching TRBD1. V shed 5 bases, J shed 5 bases, and the junction held 4 bases outside the gene matches. The length of the CDR3 is 13 residues. Germline V CDR1 and CDR2: SQVTM, ANQGSEA. CDR3 nucleotide sequence: TGCAGCGTTAATACAGGGGGGACCGGGGAGCTGTTTTTT. Translation: CSVNTGGTGELFF.

The rearrangement joins TRBV27 to TRBJ2-7; D gene unclear. The germline V and J ends were trimmed by 3 bases and 5 bases, with 20 bases remaining between them. Per germline, CDR1 MNHEY and CDR2 SMNVEV (reference sequence). The CDR3 is 16 residues long. In DNA, the CDR3 is TGTGCCAGCAGTTTGAGTAGGTCCTACGCGGCAGACGAGCAGTACTTC. Translated, it gives CASSLSRSYAADEQYF.

The chain couples TRBV6-5 to TRBJ2-2; 7 nucleotides agree with TRBD2. The CDR3 is 15 amino acids. V gave up 5 bases and J gave up 4 bases; unmatched junction bases: 7. Germline CDR1 is MNHEY and CDR2 is SVGAGI. The CDR3 coding sequence is TGTGCCAGCAGTCCCCGGACTAGTAGCACCGGGGAGCTGTTTTTT. This gives the protein CASSPRTSSTGELFF.

The chain uses TRBV4-1 and TRBJ2-1, with D possibly TRBD2 on 5 matching bases. Germline CDR1 MGHRA, CDR2 YSYEKL. With 1 base removed from V and 1 base from J, the gap between germline ends came to 14 bases. This CDR3 contains 17 residues. The CDR3 DNA is TGCGCCAGCAGCCAAGGATTGAGAGGGAAGTCCTACAATGAGCAGTTCTTC. It specifies CASSQGLRGKSYNEQFF.